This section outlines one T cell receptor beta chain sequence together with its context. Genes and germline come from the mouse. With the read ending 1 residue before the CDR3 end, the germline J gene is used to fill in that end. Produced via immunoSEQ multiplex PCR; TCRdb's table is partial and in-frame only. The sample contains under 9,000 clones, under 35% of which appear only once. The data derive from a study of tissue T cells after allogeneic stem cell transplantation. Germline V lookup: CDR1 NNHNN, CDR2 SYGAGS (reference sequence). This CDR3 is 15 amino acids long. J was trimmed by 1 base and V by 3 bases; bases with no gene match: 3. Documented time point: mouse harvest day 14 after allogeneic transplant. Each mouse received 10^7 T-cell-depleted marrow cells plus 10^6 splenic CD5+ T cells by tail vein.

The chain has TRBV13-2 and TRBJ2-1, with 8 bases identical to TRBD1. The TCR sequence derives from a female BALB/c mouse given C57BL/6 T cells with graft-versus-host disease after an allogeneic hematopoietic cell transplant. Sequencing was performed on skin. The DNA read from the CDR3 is TGTGCCAGCGGTGGGACAGGGTGGAACTATGCTGAGCAGTTC. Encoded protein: CASGGTGWNYAEQF. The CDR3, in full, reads CASGGTGWNYAEQFF.